The present T cell receptor (beta chain) was sequenced within a study of shared clonotypes between healthy human individuals. There are 15 residues in the CDR3. Study results and limitations: Estimated richness was generally greater in naive than memory subsets.

Sorted-subset replicate PCRs used about 200 ng of genomic DNA. This amount corresponded to about 30,000 T cell genomes. Sequencing was performed with immunoSEQ multiplex PCR; in TCRdb, only in-frame clones are kept and a portion is missing. The sample carries about 2,200,000 clones, about 93% recorded once. Terminally differentiated effector memory CD45RA+ cells were excluded from the naive CD8 cells, which were CD45RO-negative and positively selected for CCR7. In the case of this clone: Its specificity is unknown.

The chain is built from TRBV21-1 and TRBJ2-2; the table gives TRBD2 as D, unverified against the DNA. TRBV21-1 is annotated as a pseudogene. The sequence was obtained from a man aged 18 to 35 in good health. Some clones in this sample may be carry-over from other donors' samples. What was sequenced was naive CD8+ T cells from PBMCs. This CDR3 is CASSNGGRATGELFF. The CDR3 region has the DNA TGTGCCAGCAGCAATGGGGGGAGGGCCACCGGGGAGCTGTTTTTT.